A single sample is the source of the 28 T cell receptor beta chains below, sequenced in a study of T cell repertoires and Cas9 in healthy adults. The method was immunoSEQ multiplex PCR; TCRdb's version includes in-frame clones alone and lacks a portion of them. This sample carries about 22,000 clones, 80% to 95% of them seen once, and the ten largest clones take 0.84%. Sequences were obtained from CD4+ effector T cells (CD127+, CD25-, CD137-, CD154-) from PBMCs; culture status not recorded. Receptor source: a human donor in good health.

This chain joins TRBV7-2 and TRBJ1-2; D is undetermined. The germline V and J ends were trimmed by 1 base and 1 base, with 4 bases remaining between them. Germline-derived CDR1 and CDR2 are SGHTA and FQGNSA. The CDR3 is 13 amino acids. In nucleotides, the CDR3 is TGTGCCAGCAGCTTAGACGGTAACTATGGCTACACCTTC. Its protein product is CASSLDGNYGYTF.

The chain couples TRBV7-9 to TRBJ2-5; 8 nucleotides agree with TRBD1. Germline V gene data show CDR1 as SEHNR and CDR2 as FQNEAQ (reference sequence). J was trimmed by 8 bases and V by 8 bases; bases with no gene match: 7. This CDR3 spans 12 amino acids. The CDR3 DNA reads as TGTGCCAGCGACGACCAGGGGGCCACCCAGTACTTC. It is translated as CASDDQGATQYF. The whole variable domain, remainder taken from reference TRBV7-9 and TRBJ2-5, is DTGVSQNPRHKITKRGQNVTFRCDPISEHNRLYWYRQTLGQGPEFLTYFQNEAQLEKSRLLSDRFSAERPKGSFSTLEIQRTEQGDSAMYLCASDDQGATQYFGPGTRLLVL.

In the case of this clone: The sample holds other DNA sequences that translate to the same CDR3. J is TRBJ2-5 and V is TRBV28; weak D call: TRBD2 (5 bases). Germline V gives CDR1 MDHEN, CDR2 SYDVKM. The V end lost 2 bases, the J end lost 4 bases, and 17 bases lay between the germline ends. This CDR3 comprises 16 residues. The CDR3 DNA reads TGTGCCAGCAGTTTACGAGGGCTAGTAGGTGGAGAGACCCAGTACTTC. Its protein is CASSLRGLVGGETQYF.

The CDR3 reads CASRKTAGTGGEQYF. CDR3 nucleotide sequence: TGTGCCAGCAGAAAGACCGCGGGGACAGGGGGCGAGCAGTACTTC. The genes are TRBV5-5 and TRBJ2-7; 11 nucleotides line up with TRBD1. Germline V gene lookup returns CDR1 SGHKS and CDR2 YYEKEE (reference sequence). CDR3 size: 15 residues. After removal of 5 bases from V and 6 bases from J, the junction contained 10 bases not matched to a gene.

This chain links TRBV9 with TRBJ2-1; 7 bases map to TRBD2. Unmatched junction bases numbered 7, after V lost 0 bases and J lost 7 bases. The CDR3 consists of 15 residues. Germline V lookup: CDR1 SGDLS, CDR2 YYNGEE. CDR3 region: CASSVEPSGANEQFF. DNA for the CDR3: TGTGCCAGCAGCGTAGAGCCTAGCGGAGCTAATGAGCAGTTCTTC. The whole variable domain, remainder taken from reference TRBV9 and TRBJ2-1, is DSGVTQTPKHLITATGQRVTLRCSPRSGDLSVYWYQQSLDQGLQFLIQYYNGEERAKGNILERFSAQQFPDLHSELNLSSLELGDSALYFCASSVEPSGANEQFFGPGTRLTVL.

The chain has TRBV7-2 and TRBJ1-3, with no clear D. Trimming took 5 bases from V and 0 from J, leaving 17 bases between them. The germline V gene encodes CDR1 SGHTA and CDR2 FQGNSA. The CDR3 extends over 17 amino acids. This CDR3 reads CASSPGGRKLSGNTIYF. The CDR3 coding sequence is TGTGCCAGCAGCCCTGGCGGCCGTAAGCTCTCTGGAAACACCATATATTTT. Based on the CDR3 plus reference TRBV7-2 and TRBJ1-3, the full variable domain is GAGVSQSPSNKVTEKGKDVELRCDPISGHTALYWYRQSLGQGLEFLIYFQGNSAPDKSGLPSDRFSAERTGGSVSTLTIQRTQQEDSAVYLCASSPGGRKLSGNTIYFGEGSWLTVV.

The J gene is TRBJ2-2, the V gene TRBV28; no firm D call. The V end lost 8 bases, the J end lost 0 bases, and 7 bases lay between the germline ends. CDR3 length equals 13 residues. Germline V gene sequence: CDR1 MDHEN, CDR2 SYDVKM. This chain's CDR3 is CASLIPNTGELFF. CDR3 DNA: TGTGCCAGCCTGATCCCGAACACCGGGGAGCTGTTTTTT.

The rearrangement uses TRBV19 and TRBJ2-3, with TRBD1 matching over 10 bases. V shed 4 bases and J 6 bases; nucleotides not matched to a gene: 7. The CDR3 extends over 15 amino acids. In germline, CDR1 is LNHDA, CDR2 SQIVND (reference sequence). CDR3 in DNA: TGTGCCAGTAGTACCGGGACAGGGGTTGGGGATACGCAGTATTTT. It is translated as CASSTGTGVGDTQYF.

The genes are TRBV19 and TRBJ1-4; D is possibly TRBD1 (5 bases). The CDR3 runs to 16 residues. V lost 3 bases and J lost 8, with 19 bases in between. CDR1 and CDR2 (germline): LNHDA, SQIVND (reference sequence). The CDR3 region has the DNA TGTGCCAGTAGTATCTTTTCAAGGGGTATCGGCGAAAAACTGTTTTTT. Protein product: CASSIFSRGIGEKLFF.

The chain has TRBV6-5 and TRBJ1-1; 7 nucleotides line up with TRBD1. The J segment lost 4 bases and the V segment lost 6 bases, leaving 11 bases of the junction unmatched. The CDR3 extends over 15 amino acids. CDR1 and CDR2 from the germline V gene are MNHEY and SVGAGI. CDR3 DNA: TGTGCCAGCAGCCTGGGACAGTCTTCCCCCACTGAAGCTTTCTTT. Its protein is CASSLGQSSPTEAFF.

This chain uses TRBV25-1 with TRBJ2-1, with D uncertain. V was trimmed by 5 bases and J by 9 bases, leaving 8 bases between them. CDR3 length: 11 amino acids. The V gene's germline CDR1 is MGHDK and CDR2 SYGVNS. The CDR3 DNA sequence: TGTGCCAGCAGTAAAGTATTTGAGCAGTTCTTC. Its protein product is CASSKVFEQFF.

The CDR3 nucleotides read TGTGCCAGTAGCGAACAGGGAGGCACCGGGGAGCTGTTTTTT. Translated: CASSEQGGTGELFF. The chain has TRBV19 and TRBJ2-2; D is perhaps TRBD1 or TRBD2 (6 bases each). The germline gives CDR1 LNHDA, CDR2 SQIVND (reference sequence). V lost 6 bases and J 4 bases, leaving 12 bases between the germline ends. This CDR3 region has 14 residues.

The V and J genes are TRBV9 and TRBJ1-4, with TRBD1 matching over 8 bases. In germline, CDR1 is SGDLS, CDR2 YYNGEE. Germline trimming cut 2 bases from V and 7 bases from J; bases unmatched to any gene: 7. This CDR3 is 15 amino acids long. The CDR3 DNA sequence: TGTGCCAGCAGCGTCTTCAGGGGGCAAAGTGAAAAACTGTTTTTT. Translating gives CASSVFRGQSEKLFF. The entire variable domain, with the rest obtained from reference TRBV9 and TRBJ1-4, is as follows: DSGVTQTPKHLITATGQRVTLRCSPRSGDLSVYWYQQSLDQGLQFLIQYYNGEERAKGNILERFSAQQFPDLHSELNLSSLELGDSALYFCASSVFRGQSEKLFFGSGTQLSVL.

The rearrangement joins TRBV4-2 to TRBJ1-5; no clear D. There are 14 residues in the CDR3. Germline loops: CDR1 LGHNA, CDR2 YNFKEQ. Trimming pared 0 bases from V and 11 bases from J, leaving 14 bases between. CDR3 region: CASSQDYGGKAQHF. The CDR3, as DNA: TGTGCCAGCAGCCAAGATTATGGTGGAAAGGCCCAGCATTTT.

The V gene is TRBV7-2, the J gene TRBJ1-6; D possibly corresponds to TRBD1 (6 bases). The V gene lost 2 bases and the J gene lost 5 bases, with 10 bases spanning the gap. Germline-derived CDR1 and CDR2 are SGHTA and FQGNSA. The CDR3 sequence is 15 residues long. The CDR3 reads CASSLRGINNSPLHF. CDR3 coding DNA: TGTGCCAGCAGCTTAAGGGGGATCAATAATTCACCCCTCCACTTT.

The rearrangement links TRBV9 to TRBJ2-5, with D uncertain. V lost 0 bases and J 2 bases, leaving 14 bases between the germline ends. The CDR3 has 16 residues. Germline CDR1 reads SGDLS; CDR2 reads YYNGEE. The CDR3 sequence: CASSVAPLGDQETQYF. Written as DNA, the CDR3 is TGTGCCAGCAGCGTAGCCCCTTTGGGTGATCAAGAGACCCAGTACTTC.

The rearrangement links TRBV7-2 to TRBJ2-1; 7 nucleotides line up with TRBD2. CDR1 SGHTA and CDR2 FQGNSA come from the germline V gene. V trimming: 1 base; J trimming: 6 bases; junction bases outside the gene matches: 6. The CDR3 consists of 15 residues. CDR3 sequence: CASSLGLAAGNEQFF. CDR3 in DNA: TGTGCCAGCAGCTTAGGACTAGCTGCGGGCAATGAGCAGTTCTTC.

The chain uses TRBV18 and TRBJ2-1, with D hard to call. Looked up from germline, CDR1 is KGHSH and CDR2 is LQKENI. This CDR3 has 15 residues. Trimming took off 3 bases at V and 7 bases at J, with 16 bases between the two ends. DNA for the CDR3: TGTGCCAGCTCACCTCAGACGCTTCATGGGAATGAGCAGTTCTTC. Translated: CASSPQTLHGNEQFF.

This rearrangement joins TRBV5-1 to TRBJ2-1, with 10 bases aligning to TRBD2. Germline CDR1 reads SGHRS; CDR2 reads YFSETQ. CDR3 size: 17 residues. The ends lost 0 bases at V and 4 bases at J; junction bases unmatched: 7. In nucleotides, the CDR3 is TGCGCCAGCAGCTTGGCCGGGCTAGCGGGGGTGTACAATGAGCAGTTCTTC. Amino acids: CASSLAGLAGVYNEQFF.

The chain has TRBV19 and TRBJ1-6; no clear D. The CDR3 has 12 amino acids. Trimming shortened V by 4 bases and J by 6 bases, and 4 bases separated the two germline ends. Per germline, CDR1 LNHDA and CDR2 SQIVND (reference sequence). CDR3 residues: CASSKSNSPLHF. The CDR3 coding sequence is TGTGCCAGTAGTAAGAGTAATTCACCCCTCCACTTT.

The J gene is TRBJ2-2, the V gene TRBV11-2, with no clear D. Trimming took off 0 bases at V and 3 bases at J, with 8 bases between the two ends. The germline V gene has CDR1 SGHAT and CDR2 FQNNGV. The CDR3 is 15 amino acids. For the CDR3, the DNA is TGTGCCAGCAGCTTAGATGGTTCCGACACCGGGGAGCTGTTTTTT. Its protein is CASSLDGSDTGELFF.

The rearrangement links TRBV7-9 to TRBJ1-5, with 10 bases fitting TRBD1. This CDR3 is built from 14 residues. In germline, CDR1 is SEHNR, CDR2 FQNEAQ (reference sequence). V shed 3 bases, J shed 6 bases, and the junction held 2 bases outside the gene matches. The CDR3 coding sequence is TGTGCCAGCAGCTTTGGACAGGGGGTTCAGCCCCAGCATTTT. It is translated as CASSFGQGVQPQHF.

This clone was recorded once. The rearrangement uses TRBV11-2 and TRBJ2-3; D might be TRBD1 or TRBD2, each matching 6 bases. Germline V gives CDR1 SGHAT, CDR2 FQNNGV. V was pared by 7 bases and J by 1 base, with 18 bases between. The CDR3 covers 16 residues. CDR3 nucleotide sequence: TGTGCCAGCACCCTATCGGGTGGGGGGCGCACAGATACGCAGTATTTT. This codes for CASTLSGGGRTDTQYF.

The V and J genes are TRBV2 and TRBJ2-1; 8 positions match TRBD2. The CDR3 runs to 14 residues. Unmatched junction bases numbered 4, after V lost 6 bases and J lost 3 bases. Germline CDR1 is SNHLY and CDR2 is FYNNEI. The CDR3 sequence is CASRRTSNYNEQFF. As DNA, the CDR3 is TGTGCCAGCAGGCGGACTAGCAACTACAATGAGCAGTTCTTC.

The chain is built from TRBV4-1 and TRBJ2-3, with TRBD2 matching over 15 bases. The ends lost 1 base at V and 3 bases at J; junction bases unmatched: 2. Germline assignment: CDR1 MGHRA and CDR2 YSYEKL. CDR3 size: 17 residues. The CDR3 loop reads CASSQGGTSGRTDTQYF. CDR3 nucleotides: TGCGCCAGCAGCCAAGGAGGGACTAGCGGGAGGACAGATACGCAGTATTTT.

Here the CDR3 DNA reads TGTGCCAGCAGCCCGACCAGTAGCACAGATACGCAGTATTTT. Amino acid sequence: CASSPTSSTDTQYF. This chain links TRBV7-9 with TRBJ2-3; D gene uncertain. The CDR3 runs 14 residues. Germline CDR1 SEHNR, CDR2 FQNEAQ (reference sequence). Trimming shortened V by 5 bases and J by 0 bases, and 9 bases separated the two germline ends.

This sequence joins TRBV28 and TRBJ2-2; D may be TRBD2 (6 bases). Deletions cut 2 bases from V and 6 bases from J, with 10 bases between. CDR1 MDHEN and CDR2 SYDVKM come from the germline V gene. The CDR3 is 14 residues long. CDR3 nucleotides: TGTGCCAGCAGTTTAGGAGGGGAACCCGGGGAGCTGTTTTTT. It is translated as CASSLGGEPGELFF.

The chain links TRBV5-1 to TRBJ2-3, with D perhaps TRBD1 or TRBD2 (5 bases each). V was cut by 0 bases and J by 4 bases, with 12 bases left in between. CDR3 length: 15 residues. CDR1 and CDR2 from the germline V gene are SGHRS and YFSETQ. The CDR3 coding sequence is TGCGCCAGCAGCTTGGAGGGACCGCACCCAGATACGCAGTATTTT. As protein: CASSLEGPHPDTQYF.